The source of this T cell receptor (beta chain) is a study of cytomegalovirus exposure and HLA in healthy donors (dated by TCRdb to the late 2010s). As for the study more broadly: An earlier analysis of under 600 of the donors reported 250 to 300 Gb of sequence data and 120 million or so unique TCR beta sequences from about 200 million T cells. Approximately 330 gigabases of sequencing data and roughly 80 million unique TCR sequences made up an early release that covered over 550 HLA-typed donors. Of the roughly 430 genotyped donors, approximately 83% fell in the genetic ancestry cluster associated with self-reported Caucasian donors. The study was designed to test whether signatures of past pathogen exposure could be identified by cataloging public T cell receptors. The T cell repertoires of under 700 subjects were profiled by immunosequencing and related to cytomegalovirus serostatus. A separate validation cohort of about 110 different subjects was used in addition to the approximately 700-subject first cohort. The study combined high-throughput TCR immunosequencing, statistical association of individual TCRs with disease status, and machine learning to predict cytomegalovirus infection status. To study patterns of TCR occurrence, a later analysis re-analyzed previously published TCR beta repertoires from around 700 donors and added high-resolution HLA genotyping. Rather than using new phenotypic data, the later analysis identified candidate immune exposures from TCR beta sequences and from how often those sequences occurred across donors. An earlier analysis of nearly 600 of the donors applied high-throughput TCR beta sequencing to assess whether each TCR beta V gene segment acted as functional or pseudogenic. Donor age, sex, ethnicity and CMV serostatus were collected together with the repertoire data. Genome-wide SNP genotypes for about three fifths of the roughly 700 donors were used in a later genetic analysis, which treated that subset as a discovery cohort. Every repertoire in the discovery cohort had been generated on one and the same sequencing platform. HLA typing covered class I and class II loci at four-digit resolution. The number of donors typed differed by locus, with roughly 620-640 for A, B, C, DRB1 and DQB1, over 500 for DQA1, over 600 for DPA1, and some 440 for DPB1. Because of strong linkage in the cohort, five DR-DQ haplotypes were treated as single units for association and clustering. Across some 400 genotyped donors of the cohort, an average of about 220,000 unique TCR beta nucleotide sequences per donor were sequenced, and approximately 17% of those sequences were non-productive. Overall study results and their limits: The 87-base-pair reads could not distinguish some IMGT-functional V segments, including TRBV6-2 and TRBV6-3, so those segments were excluded. Linkage disequilibrium might explain the correlated functional status among segregating V segments, but an unknown experimental factor could not be ruled out. Because some donors lacked HLA typing at each locus, the association tests relied only on the typed subset. The authors suggested that the approach could potentially be extended to other disease states and immunological phenotypes. For the cohort, immune exposure information was limited to CMV serostatus. A later analysis reported that several top co-occurrence clusters appeared linked to parvovirus B19, influenza, CMV and Epstein-Barr virus. According to a later genetic analysis, donors in an Asian-associated ancestry cluster had fewer N-insertions in productive TCRs than the approximately 630-donor mean. The earlier analysis of some 560 of the donors excluded roughly 17 rarely observed V segments, including chromosome 9 orphons, because counts were too low. A later analysis found that TCR association rates varied across HLA loci, with DRB1 alleles showing the most associated TCRs and HLA-C alleles the fewest. A later analysis found that HLA-associated TCR beta chains were more clonally expanded and had lower generation probabilities than equally common non-associated chains. An association between a missense DCLRE1C variant and V-gene and J-gene trimming of TCR beta chains was found in a later genetic analysis and replicated in an independent cohort. When HLA alleles, especially DR and DQ, strongly co-occurred, attributing TCR associations to individual alleles was difficult. Only TCR beta chains were sequenced in this cohort, and the absence of alpha or paired-chain data limited detectable features. According to a later analysis, most CMV-associated TCR beta chains appeared to be HLA-restricted, and the HLA associations seemed to be driven largely by CMV exposure. A further reported finding was that TCR beta sequences accurately predicted the HLA-A and HLA-B alleles for most subjects in the first cohort. In vitro tests confirmed that a few of the cytomegalovirus-associated TCR beta chains recognize cytomegalovirus antigens. A later analysis associated 17,000 or so TCR beta sequences with specific HLA alleles at a false discovery rate of 0.05. A group of highly shared sequence variants was considered likely to be a technical artifact of the sequencing pipeline. The classifier was reported to diagnose cytomegalovirus status with high specificity and sensitivity in both the original cohort and the validation cohort. Sequencing depth was assumed to be roughly uniform across donors in the presence/absence analyses, though that assumption may not hold. In the study, 150 to 200 TCR beta chains were listed as associated with cytomegalovirus. In an earlier analysis of approximately 590 of the donors, most TCR beta V segments appeared in productive rearrangements about 90% or about 30% of the time, broadly matching IMGT annotations. While some public TCRs were present in many individuals, most TCR sequences turned up only very rarely across donors.

Of note for this clone: It lacks a known antigen. No much larger clone exists at a distance of one base, and base qualities are not known.

The library was produced with the immunoSEQ multiplex PCR assay. A mixture of 60 forward primers for TCR Vbeta segments and 13 reverse primers for TCR Jbeta segments was used in the multiplex PCR. The CDR3 region of rearranged TCR beta genes was amplified from genomic DNA with a multiplex PCR assay. Amplified TCR beta libraries were sequenced as 87-base-pair reads on the Illumina HiSeq System. Under the source paper's analysis protocol: A later analysis tallied some 79 million unique TCR beta chains across the 550 to 850 repertoires, and some 10 million of those chains were shared by two or more donors. Raw reads were error-corrected and collapsed into unique sequences with a nearest-neighbor algorithm that merged closely related sequences to remove PCR and sequencing errors. CDR3 sequences were aligned to IMGT reference sequences to assign V, D and J gene segments. Each retained sequence needed at least a six-nucleotide match to both a V gene segment and a J gene segment. A rearrangement counted as productive if the CDR3 had no stop codons and remained in frame with V and J, and every other rearrangement counted as non-productive. Following IMGT convention, CDR3 was defined as the stretch from the second conserved V-encoded cysteine to the conserved J-encoded phenylalanine. Sequences without an unambiguous match to a single V gene segment were excluded from the earlier analysis of approximately 560 of the donors. In an earlier analysis of roughly 500 of the donors, V segments were called functional above 56.7% productive rearrangements and were called segregating when the between-donor standard deviation exceeded 5%. To diagnose cytomegalovirus status from the catalog of TCR beta chain sequences, a statistical classification framework was built. A later analysis assigned V and J genes by comparing TCR nucleotide sequences with IMGT/GENE-DB human TR gene sequences. Using the TCRdist pipeline, a later analysis assigned CDR3 sequences along with most-parsimonious VDJ recombination scenarios. A later analysis defined each TCR beta chain by its CDR3 amino acid sequence plus V-gene family, and excluded reads lacking a unique V-gene family. To address suspected cross-contamination and a sequencing artifact, a later analysis removed 450 to 700 highly shared, low-generation-probability nucleotide sequences. In a later analysis, a clonal expansion index was calculated for each public chain from normalized within-repertoire ranks of inferred template counts. In a later analysis, generation probabilities were computed using a VDJ recombination model fitted to out-of-frame rearrangements, and the results were checked against IGoR. Hypergeometric tests were used in a later analysis to score TCR-TCR, TCR-HLA and TCR-CMV co-occurrence, with a repertoire-size bias correction applied to the TCR pairs. To estimate false discovery rates, a later analysis permuted the HLA or CMV assignments 20 times. In a later analysis, co-occurring TCRs were grouped using DBSCAN, with TCRdist sequence similarity added in when clustering inside HLA-allele-positive subsets. Co-occurrence clustering excluded repertoires with fewer than 30,000 or more than 120,000 public chains, plus five with anomalous nucleotide sharing. TCRdb took over this immuneACCESS table, retaining in-frame rearrangements with V and J assigned. Such tables are incomplete; in checked studies, under half of the missing clones stem from an unresolved V gene, and the remainder is unexplained. V and J calls and clone size are copied from that table; D and trimming were computed from the DNA. This sample is represented by approximately 140,000 clones; around four fifths of them were singletons. The ten most abundant clones make up almost 6% of the sample.

The cohort comprised 550 to 700 healthy bone marrow donors. Cohort members were all nominally healthy when sampled, although unrecorded immune exposures were likely present. The donor tested CMV seropositive and was one of the 289 seropositive cohort members. A peripheral blood sample was collected from each donor, and TCR beta sequencing was performed on peripheral blood mononuclear cells. Genomic DNA was extracted from the blood cell samples with the Qiagen DNeasy Blood Extraction Kit. CDR1 and CDR2 (MNHNS, SASEGT) derive from the germline V gene. CDR3 length: 14 amino acids, cysteine to phenylalanine. The only DNA kept is the CDR3, 42 bases in frame from the first base. The V end gives up 6 bases and the J end 7 bases, leaving 11 bases in the junction not matched to a gene.

This clonotype was sampled from a woman between 35 and 50 years old in good health and CMV-seropositive. The specimen was PBMCs. The rearrangement combines TRBV6-1 with TRBJ1-2, with 7 central nucleotides matching TRBD1. The CDR3 reads as follows: CASSAGTAPAGYTF. The DNA sequence follows: TGTGCCAGCAGCGCCGGGACAGCCCCAGCTGGCTACACCTTC.